This T cell receptor (beta chain) derives from a study of CD8 T cell repertoires and HIV-1 epitope variants. The overall study: Separate wells received one of Twenty-five Gag or Nef variant peptides.

Here immunoSEQ multiplex PCR was the method, and the copy in TCRdb shows in-frame clones only, minus some. The data hold 95,000 or so clones, with 60% to 80% observed a single time. The material sequenced was uncultured baseline CD8+ T cells from peripheral blood mononuclear cells (PBMCs). The sequence derives from a male donor with HIV.

The CDR3 DNA reads as TGTGCCAGCAGTTCGAGGCGCGTTCACTACGAGCAGTACTTC. Translated: CASSSRRVHYEQYF. V gene TRBV6-5 combines with J gene TRBJ2-7; unclear D gene. The CDR3 is made up of 14 amino acids. CDR1 is MNHEY and CDR2 is SVGAGI in the germline V gene. With 4 bases removed from V and 3 bases from J, the gap between germline ends came to 13 bases.